The 12 T cell receptor beta chains below all came from one sample that was sequenced in a study of early T cells in non-severe SARS-CoV-2 infection. One entry per CDR3 protein results from TCRdb running MiXCR on the 5' RACE reads. The repertoire holds some 50,000 distinct CDR3 sequences, with 5.5% to 6.5% as singletons. The sample was whole blood. The receptors come from an adult who was a healthcare worker with PCR-confirmed SARS-CoV-2 infection or an uninfected control (not recorded which).

This clonotype has only a few counts. This chain links TRBV7-2 with TRBJ2-5; D remains unclear. CDR1 and CDR2 from the germline V gene are SGHTA and FQGNSA. The CDR3 loop spans 16 amino acids. Trimming stripped 5 bases from V and 2 bases from J, with 18 bases between. The CDR3 is CASSARSRLTQETQYF. The DNA of the CDR3 is TGTGCCAGCAGCGCCCGCAGTAGGCTTACTCAAGAGACCCAGTACTTC.

There are a few counts of this clonotype. J is TRBJ2-3 and V is TRBV9, with 8 bases fitting TRBD2. The CDR3 has 15 amino acids. CDR1 is SGDLS and CDR2 is YYNGEE in the germline V gene. The V and J ends lost 3 bases and 4 bases, in that order; junction bases with no gene match: 7. CDR3 in DNA: TGTGCCAGCAGCGGAGCGACTAGCGATGCAGATACGCAGTATTTT. Amino acid sequence: CASSGATSDADTQYF.

This clonotype was counted at least ten times. The J gene is TRBJ2-5, the V gene TRBV20-1; tentatively, D is TRBD2 (6 bases). The CDR3 loop spans 13 amino acids. Per the germline V gene, CDR1 is DFQATT and CDR2 is SNEGSKA (reference sequence). V was pared by 6 bases and J by 8 bases, with 19 bases between. CDR3 nucleotides: TGCAGTGCCTTAAGATCCGGGGGTGAAACCCAGTACTTC. Its translation is CSALRSGGETQYF.

This clonotype was seen many times. The chain recombines TRBV12-3 or TRBV12-4 with TRBJ2-1; the match to TRBD2 covers 10 bases. CDR3 size: 15 residues. The ends lost 6 bases at V and 2 bases at J; junction bases unmatched: 4. In DNA, the CDR3 is TGTGCCAGCAGCCCCAGCGGGGGGGCCTACAATGAGCAGTTCTTC. The encoded protein is CASSPSGGAYNEQFF.

This clonotype came up many times. V usage is TRBV5-5 and J usage is TRBJ2-7; TRBD1 matches at 7 bases. The junction had 8 bases not matched to a gene; V was cut back by 4 bases and J by 1 base. Germline lookup yields CDR1 SGHKS and CDR2 YYEKEE (reference sequence). There are 15 residues in the CDR3. In nucleotides, the CDR3 is TGTGCCAGCAGCCCCCGAGGGGGCGAGTCCTACGAGCAGTACTTC. Translating gives CASSPRGGESYEQYF.

Many counts were recorded for this clonotype. The chain recombines TRBV19 with TRBJ2-3, with D perhaps matching TRBD1 (5 bases). CDR1 LNHDA and CDR2 SQIVND come from the germline V gene (reference sequence). V lost 4 bases to trimming and J lost 8 bases, with 10 bases between them. The CDR3 is 12 residues long. The chain's CDR3 is CASSTRTSTQYF. CDR3 nucleotides: TGTGCCAGTAGTACCCGGACATCTACGCAGTATTTT.

There are a few counts of this clonotype. The J gene is TRBJ2-7, the V gene TRBV20-1; a possible D gene is TRBD1 (5 bases). Per the germline V gene, CDR1 is DFQATT and CDR2 is SNEGSKA (reference sequence). This CDR3 is built from 14 residues. V lost 5 bases to trimming and J lost 2 bases, with 16 bases between them. For the CDR3, the DNA is TGCAGTGCTTTAGAGTGGGGCAGCACCTACGAGCAGTACTTC. The encoded protein is CSALEWGSTYEQYF.

V usage is TRBV7-2 and J usage is TRBJ2-7; D may be TRBD2 (6 bases). The CDR3 contains 14 residues. Between the trimmed V and J ends, which lost 5 bases and 2 bases, there was a span of 13 bases. Germline V gives CDR1 SGHTA, CDR2 FQGNSA. The CDR3 reads CASSLTGLTYEQYF. As DNA, the CDR3 is TGTGCCAGCAGCCTCACGGGACTCACCTACGAGCAGTACTTC.

This clonotype has only a few counts. The V and J genes are TRBV7-9 and TRBJ1-3, with D possibly matching TRBD1 (5 bases). V was clipped by 6 bases and J by 0 bases, with 9 bases between them. The CDR3 loop spans 14 amino acids. Germline-derived CDR1 and CDR2 are SEHNR and FQNEAQ (reference sequence). CDR3 amino acids: CASSLGDSGNTIYF. The CDR3 DNA sequence: TGTGCCAGCAGTTTGGGGGACTCTGGAAACACCATATATTTT.

This clonotype occurred many times. The V gene is TRBV20-1, the J gene TRBJ2-7, with D perhaps TRBD2 (6 bases). V was trimmed by 0 bases and J by 2 bases, leaving 14 bases between them. Looked up from germline, CDR1 is DFQATT and CDR2 is SNEGSKA (reference sequence). The CDR3 runs to 15 residues. CDR3 protein: CSARDPRGGPYEQYF. The CDR3, as DNA: TGCAGTGCTAGAGATCCGCGGGGAGGACCCTACGAGCAGTACTTC.

There are many counts of this clonotype. The genes are TRBV24-1 and TRBJ2-1, with D maybe TRBD1 (6 bases). The CDR3 runs to 15 residues. V was trimmed by 2 bases and J by 8 bases, leaving 15 bases between them. The V gene's germline CDR1 is KGHDR and CDR2 SFDVKD. CDR3 DNA: TGTGCCACCAGTGATTCGGACAGACGTAAGGATGAGCAGTTCTTC. It yields the protein CATSDSDRRKDEQFF.

This clonotype was detected many times. The CDR3 protein is CASTSRDGLNSPLHF. CDR3 bases: TGTGCCAGCACCTCGAGGGACGGCCTAAATTCACCCCTCCACTTT. The rearrangement joins TRBV21-1 to TRBJ1-6. TRBV21-1 is shown as a pseudogene. The CDR3 length is 15 residues.